This passage covers 8 T cell receptor beta chains from one sample sequenced in a study of early T cells in non-severe SARS-CoV-2 infection. One entry per CDR3 protein, called by TCRdb with MiXCR from the 5' RACE reads. The table lists roughly 60,000 distinct CDR3 sequences, about 7.1% of them singletons. Source: whole blood, taken at baseline. These receptor sequences come from an adult who was a healthcare worker with PCR-confirmed SARS-CoV-2 infection or an uninfected control (not recorded which).

The chain is built from TRBV28 and TRBJ2-7; D gene ambiguous. V was clipped by 6 bases and J by 4 bases, with 7 bases between them. Looked up from germline, CDR1 is MDHEN and CDR2 is SYDVKM. This CDR3 has 11 residues. This CDR3 is CASSREYEQYF. Here the CDR3 DNA reads TGTGCCAGCAGCAGAGAGTACGAGCAGTACTTC.

This clonotype was observed many times. The chain employs TRBV9 and TRBJ2-7; D unclear. The V end lost 1 base, the J end lost 2 bases, and 10 bases lay between the germline ends. Germline lookup yields CDR1 SGDLS and CDR2 YYNGEE. This CDR3 contains 14 residues. The CDR3 sequence is CASSVTDGPYEQYF. The CDR3 DNA sequence: TGTGCCAGCAGCGTAACGGACGGACCCTACGAGCAGTACTTC.

This clonotype came up many times. The chain uses TRBV20-1 and TRBJ2-3; 10 positions match TRBD2. CDR1 DFQATT and CDR2 SNEGSKA come from the germline V gene (reference sequence). Trimming at V came to 2 bases and at J to 0 bases, leaving 5 bases not matched to a gene. CDR3 length: 16 amino acids. In DNA form, the CDR3 reads TGCAGTGCTAGACCTAGCGGGGGCCTTAGCACAGATACGCAGTATTTT. Its translation: CSARPSGGLSTDTQYF.

This chain joins TRBV14 and TRBJ2-2; a weak D match, TRBD2 (5 bases). The germline CDR1 and CDR2 sequences are SGHDN and FVKESK. This CDR3 is 13 amino acids long. V gave up 5 bases and J gave up 7 bases, with 11 bases separating them. CDR3 DNA sequence: TGTGCCAGCAGCAGAGGGCCAGGCGGGGAGCTGTTTTTT. Translated, it gives CASSRGPGGELFF.

This clonotype showed up many times. The chain carries TRBV5-4 and TRBJ2-1; D unclear. The germline V and J ends were trimmed by 4 bases and 8 bases, with 10 bases remaining between them. CDR1 and CDR2 (germline): SGHNT, YYREEE (reference sequence). The CDR3 is made up of 12 amino acids. The CDR3 DNA sequence: TGTGCCAGCAGCCGCGGTGTCGATGAGCAGTTCTTC. Encoded protein: CASSRGVDEQFF.

The chain carries TRBV3-1 and TRBJ1-2; D possibly corresponds to TRBD1 (5 bases). The ends were cut back, 3 bases at V and 7 bases at J, with 18 bases in the middle. Germline lookup yields CDR1 LGHDT and CDR2 YNNKEL (reference sequence). The CDR3 is made up of 15 amino acids. CDR3 sequence reads: CASSHRGTEGGGYTF. CDR3 coding DNA: TGTGCCAGCAGCCACCGGGGGACGGAAGGCGGTGGCTACACCTTC.

This clonotype was counted a few times. This chain links TRBV4-2 with TRBJ2-7; D is perhaps TRBD2 (5 bases). Germline V gene sequence: CDR1 LGHNA, CDR2 YNFKEQ. The CDR3 is made up of 13 amino acids. V was cut by 4 bases and J by 3 bases, with 10 bases left in between. CDR3 nucleotide sequence: TGTGCCAGCAGCCCACCGGAGGACTACGAGCAGTACTTC. This sequence encodes CASSPPEDYEQYF.

This clonotype was observed at least ten times. This chain joins TRBV27 and TRBJ1-2; possibly TRBD1 for D (5 bases). The V and J ends lost 4 bases and 4 bases respectively, with 7 bases between them. The CDR3 runs 12 residues. Looked up from germline, CDR1 is MNHEY and CDR2 is SMNVEV (reference sequence). The DNA for the CDR3 is TGTGCCAGCAGTTCCACAGGCTATGGCTACACCTTC. Its protein is CASSSTGYGYTF.